These 13 T cell receptor beta chains originate from one sample sequenced in a study of shared clonotypes between healthy human individuals. Sequencing used immunoSEQ multiplex PCR; TCRdb keeps in-frame clones, though not all of them. This table has roughly 2.2 million clones, more than 80% appearing once. The sample was naive CD4+ T cells from PBMCs. This sample's subset: CD45RA+ positively selected. The receptors here all came from a man aged 18 to 30 in good health. Some clones in this sample may be carry-over from other donors' samples.

The chain couples TRBV28 to TRBJ1-5; 8 positions match TRBD1. V gave up 6 bases and J gave up 7 bases; unmatched junction bases: 8. This CDR3 is 14 amino acids long. The V gene's germline CDR1 is MDHEN and CDR2 SYDVKM. The CDR3 DNA is TGTGCCAGCAGGTTTACAGGGGGGGTACAGCCCCAGCATTTT. This translates into CASRFTGGVQPQHF.

This chain links TRBV7-2 with TRBJ2-1; 12 bases agree with TRBD2. V gave up 5 bases and J gave up 6 bases; unmatched junction bases: 5. This CDR3 is built from 15 residues. In germline, CDR1 is SGHTA, CDR2 FQGNSA. The CDR3 region has the DNA TGTGCCAGCAGCATCGGGACTAGCGGGTCCAATGAGCAGTTCTTC. It specifies CASSIGTSGSNEQFF.

The rearrangement joins TRBV2 to TRBJ2-2; D may be TRBD1 or TRBD2 (6 bases each). This CDR3 contains 13 residues. Trimming cost V 7 bases and J 6 bases, with 12 bases left between them. CDR1 and CDR2 (germline): SNHLY, FYNNEI. The CDR3 DNA follows: TGTGCCAGCAAGGCAGGGGAGGCCGGGGAGCTGTTTTTT. Translation gives CASKAGEAGELFF.

V and J are TRBV29-1 and TRBJ1-2; 9 positions match TRBD1. Unmatched junction bases numbered 8, after V lost 4 bases and J lost 2 bases. Germline V gives CDR1 SQVTM, CDR2 ANQGSEA. This CDR3 region has 15 residues. This CDR3 is CSVGDRERTNYGYTF. The CDR3 region has the DNA TGCAGCGTTGGGGACAGGGAGAGGACGAACTATGGCTACACCTTC.

The V and J genes are TRBV6-6 and TRBJ2-4; possible D gene TRBD1, 7 bases. V lost 5 bases and J lost 4, with 12 bases in between. The CDR3 contains 14 residues. Germline CDR1 is MNHNY and CDR2 is SVGAGI (reference sequence). CDR3 sequence (DNA): TGTGCCAGCAGTCTGGGGGGACAGAAAAACATTCAGTACTTC. Encoded protein: CASSLGGQKNIQYF.

The chain recombines TRBV6-6 with TRBJ2-3; 12 bases map to TRBD2. This CDR3 is built from 15 residues. The germline CDR1 and CDR2 sequences are MNHNY and SVGAGI (reference sequence). V was pared by 6 bases and J by 5 bases, with 6 bases of the junction left unmatched. The chain's CDR3 is CASSRLAGGGDTQYF. The CDR3 DNA is TGTGCCAGCAGCCGGCTAGCGGGAGGGGGAGATACGCAGTATTTT.

The chain combines TRBV2 with TRBJ1-5, with D perhaps matching TRBD1 (6 bases). Per the germline V gene, CDR1 is SNHLY and CDR2 is FYNNEI. The germline V and J ends were trimmed by 4 bases and 2 bases, with 9 bases remaining between them. This CDR3 comprises 14 residues. DNA of the CDR3: TGTGCCAGCAGTGCAGCAGGGGGCAATCAGCCCCAGCATTTT. It is translated as CASSAAGGNQPQHF.

V usage is TRBV29-1 and J usage is TRBJ2-7; no clear D gene. The CDR3 consists of 14 residues. Deletions cut 0 bases from V and 2 bases from J, with 11 bases between. Germline V gene data show CDR1 as SQVTM and CDR2 as ANQGSEA. CDR3 in DNA: TGCAGCGTTGAAGATGGACGGTCGACCTACGAGCAGTACTTC. Translating it yields CSVEDGRSTYEQYF.

This chain links TRBV18 with TRBJ1-1; D call uncertain. This CDR3 contains 15 residues. Germline V gene lookup returns CDR1 KGHSH and CDR2 LQKENI. V gave up 2 bases and J gave up 1 base, with 11 bases separating them. The chain's CDR3 is CASSPTSARNTEAFF. CDR3 nucleotide sequence: TGTGCCAGCTCACCAACGTCAGCCAGGAACACTGAAGCTTTCTTT. The whole variable domain, remainder taken from reference TRBV18 and TRBJ1-1, is NAGVMQNPRHLVRRRGQEARLRCSPMKGHSHVYWYRQLPEEGLKFMVYLQKENIIDESGMPKERFSAEFPKEGPSILRIQQVVRGDSAAYFCASSPTSARNTEAFFGQGTRLTVV.

A word on this clone: Other nucleotide sequences in the sample specify the same CDR3. V usage is TRBV4-2 and J usage is TRBJ1-1; D not resolved. This CDR3 comprises 14 residues. V lost 0 bases and J lost 1, with 6 bases in between. Germline assignment: CDR1 LGHNA and CDR2 YNFKEQ. The CDR3 region has the DNA TGTGCCAGCAGCCAAGACAGGACGAACACTGAAGCTTTCTTT. Translating it yields CASSQDRTNTEAFF.

The rearrangement joins TRBV4-3 to TRBJ2-5; D is unclear. V was pared by 3 bases and J by 2 bases, with 16 bases between. The germline CDR1 and CDR2 sequences are LGHNA and YSLEER. The CDR3 is 16 residues long. CDR3 DNA: TGCGCCAGCAGCCAGGGCCGGGTCCTTATACAAGAGACCCAGTACTTC. It codes for CASSQGRVLIQETQYF.

The sample holds one count of this clone. Other DNA sequences in this specimen translate into the identical CDR3. The genes are TRBV7-9 and TRBJ1-2; D is possibly TRBD1 (5 bases). The CDR3 runs 14 residues. The V gene lost 5 bases and the J gene lost 8 bases, with 18 bases spanning the gap. Germline V gives CDR1 SEHNR, CDR2 FQNEAQ (reference sequence). The DNA of the CDR3 is TGTGCCAGCAGCCCCGGCCAGGGCGCGCTCGGCTACACCTTC. Translated, it gives CASSPGQGALGYTF.

V gene TRBV19 combines with J gene TRBJ2-1, with 9 positions matching TRBD1. CDR1 and CDR2 (germline): LNHDA, SQIVND (reference sequence). The CDR3 is 17 amino acids. V shed 2 bases and J 6 bases; nucleotides not matched to a gene: 11. The CDR3 reads CASSIIRTGVELNEQFF. The CDR3 nucleotides read TGTGCCAGTAGTATAATTCGGACAGGGGTGGAACTCAATGAGCAGTTCTTC.